This T cell receptor beta chain was captured by sequencing in a study of T-cell memory formation after mild COVID-19. The germline V gene has CDR1 SQVTM and CDR2 ANQGSEA. V was cut by 6 bases and J by 5 bases, with 19 bases left in between. This CDR3 contains 14 residues. Constant-segment primers were used for 5'RACE, and the resulting TCR alpha and TCR beta cDNA libraries carried sample barcodes and UMIs. TCRdb fed the 5' RACE reads into MiXCR, producing one record per CDR3 protein. The top ten hold 5% to 5.5% of the sample, which has about 130,000 distinct CDR3 sequences, 15% to 20% seen once. The specimen was PBMCs or a T cell subset sorted from them (not recorded which). The TCR comes from a man aged 18 to 30 who had mild COVID-19 (a few samples of this study predate the infection). Cell type and time point are not known. The chain is built from TRBV29-1 and TRBJ2-5; possibly TRBD1 for D (6 bases). The chain's CDR3 is CSVRVSRGVETQYF. Written as DNA, the CDR3 is TGCAGCGTGAGGGTCTCCAGGGGCGTGGAGACCCAGTACTTC.